This T cell receptor (beta chain) was identified during a study of neurological immune-mediated disorders. CDR1 is SEHNR, CDR2 FQNEAQ, per germline (reference sequence). The CDR3 spans 13 amino acids, including both terminal residues. The time point here: longitudinal time-point 1 (baseline). This clonotype has at least ten counts. The DNA is left out, because the CDR3 cannot be placed on it with certainty; the CDR3 is given as TCRdb lists it. TCRdb independently ran MiXCR on the 5' RACE reads; one entry per CDR3 protein. The sample shows about 71,000 distinct CDR3 sequences, roughly an eighth of them seen only once.

Sequenced sample: PBMCs. The V gene is TRBV7-9, the J gene TRBJ2-7; the table assigns TRBD1, which was not confirmed against the DNA. This TCR was sampled from a female donor with HTLV-1-associated myelopathy (HAM/TSP). CDR3: CASSLVGDGSIDF.